Following are 27 T cell receptor beta chains from one sample sequenced in a study of monozygotic twins with inflammatory bowel disease. One entry per CDR3 protein, without DNA, is what TCRdb gives after re-calling the 5' RACE reads. The sample table sets out 300,000 to 350,000 distinct CDR3 sequences. The sequenced sample was blood. These TCRs come from a human donor with ulcerative colitis or Crohn's disease, or a healthy co-twin of an affected twin (not recorded which).

CDR3 residues: CSARRESYEQYF. The chain joins TRBV20-1 to TRBJ2-7; TCRdb picks TRBD2, but there is no DNA to check that call. The germline V gene has CDR1 DFQATT and CDR2 SNEGSKA (reference sequence). The CDR3 consists of 12 residues.

The V gene is TRBV29-1, the J gene TRBJ1-2. The CDR3 extends over 14 amino acids. Germline loops: CDR1 SQVTM, CDR2 ANQGSEA. The chain's CDR3 is CSGTGGFSTSGYTF.

This chain connects TRBV29-1 to TRBJ2-5; with no DNA, the TCRdb D assignment of TRBD1 cannot be verified. This CDR3 region has 14 residues. Germline assignment: CDR1 SQVTM and CDR2 ANQGSEA. The CDR3 loop is CSARIEGVEKTQYF.

The rearrangement joins TRBV20-1 to TRBJ2-7; the D call of TRBD1 rests on TCRdb alone, since no DNA is present to check it. The CDR3 consists of 15 residues. Germline-derived CDR1 and CDR2 are DFQATT and SNEGSKA (reference sequence). The CDR3 loop reads CSALRRDRLIYEQYF.

The rearrangement uses TRBV28 and TRBJ1-2. CDR1 and CDR2 (germline): MDHEN, SYDVKM. The CDR3 spans 14 residues. CDR3 region: CASSDIGSNYGYTF.

The chain has TRBV2 and TRBJ2-7; as DNA is missing, the TRBD1 call by TCRdb cannot be tested. The CDR3 is 14 amino acids. The V gene's germline CDR1 is SNHLY and CDR2 FYNNEI. The CDR3 is CASRSGTGFYEQYF.

This chain links TRBV27 with TRBJ2-2; TCRdb gives TRBD2 as the D gene, but with no DNA this cannot be confirmed. The CDR3 is 16 amino acids. From germline, CDR1 is MNHEY and CDR2 SMNVEV (reference sequence). This CDR3 is CASSLSGLLNTGELFF.

The chain combines TRBV19 with TRBJ2-7; TCRdb outputs TRBD1, but without DNA this stays unchecked. Germline assignment: CDR1 LNHDA and CDR2 SQIVND (reference sequence). This CDR3 has 14 amino acids. The chain's CDR3 is CASSIAPGIYEQYF.

This clonotype shows up as medium-sized by frequency. The rearrangement joins TRBV6-1 to TRBJ2-6. Germline V gene lookup returns CDR1 MNHNS and CDR2 SASEGT. The CDR3 loop spans 15 amino acids. CDR3 region: CASSEGDSGANVLTF.

This chain connects TRBV7-9 to TRBJ1-6. CDR3 length: 14 residues. The germline V gene has CDR1 SEHNR and CDR2 FQNEAQ (reference sequence). CDR3 loop: CASSSRTENSPLHF.

The V and J genes are TRBV4-1 and TRBJ1-2. This CDR3 is built from 16 residues. Germline CDR1 reads MGHRA; CDR2 reads YSYEKL. CDR3 region: CASSQNSRGGDYGYTF.

CDR3 protein: CASSPGQGFHNEQFF. The chain joins TRBV18 to TRBJ2-1. The CDR3 totals 15 residues. Germline CDR1 is KGHSH and CDR2 is LQKENI.

This rearrangement joins TRBV3-1 to TRBJ2-1; TCRdb outputs TRBD2, but without DNA this stays unchecked. CDR1 and CDR2 (germline): LGHDT, YNNKEL (reference sequence). The CDR3 runs to 21 residues. The CDR3 sequence is CASSQIFGTSGRASSYNEQFF.

The J gene is TRBJ2-7, the V gene TRBV28; absent DNA, TCRdb's TRBD1 call cannot be checked. From germline, CDR1 is MDHEN and CDR2 SYDVKM. The CDR3 spans 15 residues. CDR3 region: CASSLAPGKLYEQYF.

The rearrangement joins TRBV28 to TRBJ2-1; with no DNA, the TCRdb D assignment of TRBD1 cannot be verified. Per the germline V gene, CDR1 is MDHEN and CDR2 is SYDVKM. CDR3 length: 16 residues. CDR3 amino acids: CASNHRVGTGYNEQFF.

The gene calls are TRBV27 and TRBJ2-7; TCRdb's D call of TRBD1 is untestable without DNA. The germline CDR1 and CDR2 sequences are MNHEY and SMNVEV (reference sequence). CDR3 size: 15 residues. The CDR3 protein is CASSLSNRGHNEQYF.

The chain uses TRBV21-1 and TRBJ1-5; TCRdb picks TRBD1, but there is no DNA to check that call. TRBV21-1 is designated a pseudogene. The CDR3 extends over 21 amino acids. CDR3 amino acids: CASSKGSSPGTGENSNQPQHF.

The chain employs TRBV20-1 and TRBJ2-2; TCRdb's D call, TRBD1, is unchecked because there is no DNA. CDR3 length: 14 residues. The germline V gene encodes CDR1 DFQATT and CDR2 SNEGSKA (reference sequence). The CDR3 protein is CSAPFPLVTGELFF.

The J gene is TRBJ2-1, the V gene TRBV3-1; the TRBD2 assignment by TCRdb is unverifiable without DNA. Germline CDR1 is LGHDT and CDR2 is YNNKEL (reference sequence). CDR3 size: 18 residues. Here the CDR3 reads CASCQVGLAASSYNEQFF.

The rearrangement uses TRBV20-1 and TRBJ1-2. CDR1 is DFQATT, CDR2 SNEGSKA, per germline (reference sequence). The CDR3 length is 12 residues. The chain's CDR3 is CSASTRSDGYTF.

The V and J genes are TRBV4-1 and TRBJ2-1. Germline lookup yields CDR1 MGHRA and CDR2 YSYEKL. This CDR3 region has 16 residues. The CDR3 is CASSRLWWSSYNEQFF.

The V and J genes are TRBV20-1 and TRBJ2-3; the TCRdb D gene call, TRBD1, has no DNA to confirm it. Germline V gene data show CDR1 as DFQATT and CDR2 as SNEGSKA (reference sequence). The CDR3 runs to 16 residues. CDR3 in amino acids: CSAQWRRGGSTDTQYF.

The chain is built from TRBV15 and TRBJ2-3. The length of the CDR3 is 14 residues. CDR1 LNHNV and CDR2 YYDKDF come from the germline V gene (reference sequence). The CDR3 region is CATSRAAFTDTQYF. Full variable domain (remainder filled in from reference TRBV15 and TRBJ2-3): DAMVIQNPRYQVTQFGKPVTLSCSQTLNHNVMYWYQQKSSQAPKLLFHYYDKDFNNEADTPDNFQSRRPNTSFCFLDIRSPGLGDTAMYLCATSRAAFTDTQYFGPGTRLTVL.

The genes are TRBV5-4 and TRBJ2-1; there is no DNA to check the TCRdb D call of TRBD2. The length of the CDR3 is 17 residues. In germline, CDR1 is SGHNT, CDR2 YYREEE (reference sequence). The CDR3 is CASSLYTGGPLAGEQFF.

The chain has TRBV20-1 and TRBJ2-7. The germline V gene has CDR1 DFQATT and CDR2 SNEGSKA (reference sequence). The CDR3 is 15 amino acids. Here the CDR3 reads CSARPFSSGVDEQYF.

CDR3 sequence: CASSSQGKDNSPLHF. V and J are TRBV7-2 and TRBJ1-6; the D call from TCRdb, TRBD1, cannot be confirmed without DNA. Per the germline V gene, CDR1 is SGHTA and CDR2 is FQGNSA. The CDR3 runs 15 residues.

This sequence joins TRBV12-3 or TRBV12-4 and TRBJ1-4; lacking DNA, the TRBD1 call made by TCRdb goes unchecked. The CDR3 runs 14 residues. The CDR3 loop reads CASSLRDYSGKLFF.